This entry describes one T cell receptor (beta chain). It lacks a known antigen. It has no much larger one-base neighbor in the sample; base qualities were not kept. This entry comes from a study of blood T cell repertoires in COVID-19 (dated by TCRdb to 2018 to 2020). Context from the whole study: Samples from collaborators originated in the United States, Italy and Spain and spanned both the acute and convalescent phases of COVID-19. The prospective study material was composed of cDNA or gDNA derived from T cells, B-cell-depleted T cells, or PBMCs. Deeply sampled blood TCRbeta repertoires from subjects exposed to, actively infected with, or recovered from COVID-19 were included in the dataset. The repertoires were released in a freely available public database meant as a resource for research on the immune response to SARS-CoV-2. Samples came from the ongoing ImmuneRACE study (first 160 participants) plus 1,254 subjects from 6 global collaborators. Nearly every sample came with metadata listing a de-identified subject ID, COVID-19 status, age in years and sex. HLA class I and class II types, where available, came from metadata supplied by the sample provider rather than from assay-based typing. What the work shows at the level of the full study, not this receptor alone: How much clinical and demographic metadata was included differed by source and by participant, and the metadata was provided uncurated.

TCRbeta CDR3 regions were amplified from genomic DNA using the immunoSEQ Assay, a bias-controlled multiplex PCR. In the authors' own workflow: Within the assay, amplification of reference gene primers was used to estimate how many nucleated cells each sample contained. To quantify the absolute abundance of each unique TCRbeta CDR3 rearrangement, sequence reads were collapsed and filtered. For each sample, productive Simpson clonality was calculated as the square root of Simpson's diversity index over productive rearrangements. This is the immuneACCESS table as TCRdb keeps it, with only in-frame sequences that have V and J called. A part of the clones is gone; compared with another copy, unresolved V genes explain less than half, and the rest is unexplained. V, J and clone size are those of that table, while D and trimming were read from the DNA. Within this sample are around 270,000 clones, with roughly 89% of them counted one time only. In total, the top ten clones hold roughly 5.1% of the sample.

The collaborating institutions used their own protocols to collect whole blood in K2EDTA tubes. For TCRbeta analysis, collaborator samples were shipped as frozen whole blood, as isolated PBMCs, or as DNA extracted from either sample type. Material: peripheral blood. The TCR originated in a man aged 35 to 55 with acute or convalescent COVID-19.

The CDR3 here reads CASSPEGAPLNYGYTF. The sequence in DNA is TGTGCCAGCAGCCCCGAGGGGGCCCCTCTAAACTATGGCTACACCTTC. The chain links TRBV9 with TRBJ1-2; 7 bases in between match TRBD1. According to the germline V gene, CDR1 reads SGDLS and CDR2 reads YYNGEE. The CDR3, from cysteine to phenylalanine, totals 16 residues. Only the CDR3 DNA stays, 48 bases, in frame from base 1. Trimmed from V: 4 bases; trimmed from J: 2 bases; junction bases lacking a gene match: 11.